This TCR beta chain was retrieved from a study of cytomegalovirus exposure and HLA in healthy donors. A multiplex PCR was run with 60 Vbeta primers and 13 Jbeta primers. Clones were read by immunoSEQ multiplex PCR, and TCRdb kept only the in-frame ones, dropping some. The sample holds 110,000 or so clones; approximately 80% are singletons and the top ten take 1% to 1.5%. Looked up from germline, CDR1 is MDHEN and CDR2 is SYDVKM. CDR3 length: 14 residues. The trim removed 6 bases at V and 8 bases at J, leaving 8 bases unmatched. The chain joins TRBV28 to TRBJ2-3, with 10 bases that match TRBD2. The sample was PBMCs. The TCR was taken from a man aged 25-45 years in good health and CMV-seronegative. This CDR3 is CASRAGTSVGTQYF. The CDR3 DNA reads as TGTGCCAGCAGGGCCGGGACTAGCGTTGGTACGCAGTATTTT.